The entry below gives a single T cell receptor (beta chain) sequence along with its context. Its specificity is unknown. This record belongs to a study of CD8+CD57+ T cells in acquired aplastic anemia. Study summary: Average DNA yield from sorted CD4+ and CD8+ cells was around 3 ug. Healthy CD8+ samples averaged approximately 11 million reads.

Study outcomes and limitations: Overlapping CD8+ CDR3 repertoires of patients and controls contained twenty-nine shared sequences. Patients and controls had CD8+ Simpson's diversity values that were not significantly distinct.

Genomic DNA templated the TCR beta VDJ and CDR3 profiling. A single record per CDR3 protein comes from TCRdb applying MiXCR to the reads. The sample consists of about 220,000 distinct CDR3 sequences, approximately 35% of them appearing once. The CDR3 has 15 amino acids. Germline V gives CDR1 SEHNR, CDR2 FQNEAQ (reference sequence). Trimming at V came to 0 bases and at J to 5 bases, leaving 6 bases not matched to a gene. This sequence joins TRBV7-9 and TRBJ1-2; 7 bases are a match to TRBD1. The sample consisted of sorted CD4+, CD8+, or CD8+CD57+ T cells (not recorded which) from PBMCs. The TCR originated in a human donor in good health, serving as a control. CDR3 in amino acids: CASSLATAGGYGYTF. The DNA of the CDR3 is TGTGCCAGCAGCTTAGCGACTGCAGGGGGGTATGGCTACACCTTC.